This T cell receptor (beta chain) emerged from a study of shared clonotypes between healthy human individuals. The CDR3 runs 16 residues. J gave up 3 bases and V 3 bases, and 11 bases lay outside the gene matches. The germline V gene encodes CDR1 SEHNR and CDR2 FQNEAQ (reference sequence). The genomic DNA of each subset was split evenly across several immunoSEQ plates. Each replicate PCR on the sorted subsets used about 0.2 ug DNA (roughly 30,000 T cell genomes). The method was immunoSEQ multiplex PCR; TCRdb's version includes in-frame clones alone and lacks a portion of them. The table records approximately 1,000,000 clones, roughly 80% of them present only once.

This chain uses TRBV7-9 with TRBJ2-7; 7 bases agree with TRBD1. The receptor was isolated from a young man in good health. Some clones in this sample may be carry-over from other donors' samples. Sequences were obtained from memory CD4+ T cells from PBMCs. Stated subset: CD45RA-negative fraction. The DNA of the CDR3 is TGTGCCAGCAGCTTGACCTTATCGAACAGGGGCTACGAGCAGTACTTC. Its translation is CASSLTLSNRGYEQYF.